Shown below are 8 T cell receptor beta chains from a single sample sequenced in a study of blood T cell repertoires in COVID-19. The repertoire was sequenced with immunoSEQ multiplex PCR; TCRdb's copy has only in-frame clones and lacks some. The sample consists of approximately 300,000 clones, around four fifths of them appearing once. The source material was peripheral blood. Every receptor here comes from a woman aged 45 to 65 with acute or convalescent COVID-19.

The CDR3 protein is CASKGQGASRGTQYF. The CDR3 DNA reads as TGTGCCAGTAAGGGGCAGGGGGCCTCTCGGGGGACCCAGTACTTC. The chain links TRBV3-1 (or the pseudogene TRBV3-2) to TRBJ2-5; 8 bases are shared with TRBD1. Germline trimming cut 9 bases from V and 7 bases from J; bases unmatched to any gene: 16. The V gene's germline CDR1 is LGHDT and CDR2 YNNKEL (reference sequence). The CDR3 has 15 amino acids.

J is TRBJ1-5 and V is TRBV25-1; possibly TRBD1 for D (6 bases). V was pared by 1 base and J by 7 bases, with 8 bases between. The CDR3 is made up of 13 amino acids. CDR1 and CDR2 from the germline V gene are MGHDK and SYGVNS. The CDR3 region has the DNA TGTGCCAGCAGTGAATCAGGGGAGCAGCCCCAGCATTTT. Protein product: CASSESGEQPQHF.

The rearrangement links TRBV6-1 to TRBJ1-1, with a weak D call TRBD1 (6 bases). The germline V gene encodes CDR1 MNHNS and CDR2 SASEGT. V was clipped by 2 bases and J by 6 bases, with 13 bases between them. This CDR3 has 14 residues. The CDR3 DNA follows: TGTGCCAGCAGTGAATATACAGGGTTGGCTGAAGCTTTCTTT. Its protein is CASSEYTGLAEAFF.

This clone was counted a few times. This chain joins TRBV3-1 (or the pseudogene TRBV3-2) and TRBJ2-3; 8 bases line up with TRBD1. The CDR3 is 16 amino acids. The ends lost 5 bases at V and 4 bases at J; junction bases unmatched: 11. Germline V gene data show CDR1 as LGHDT and CDR2 as YNNKEL (reference sequence). The DNA for the CDR3 is TGTGCCAGCAGCGTCAGGGGGCAGGGGGCAGCAGATACGCAGTATTTT. Translating it yields CASSVRGQGAADTQYF.

The chain is built from TRBV19 and TRBJ1-5; weak D call: TRBD1 (5 bases). Germline V gene sequence: CDR1 LNHDA, CDR2 SQIVND (reference sequence). The CDR3 loop spans 15 amino acids. Trimming left V 7 bases short and J 1 base short, with 14 bases between. CDR3 coding DNA: TGTGCCAGTACCACCGACAGAGCCAGCAATCAGCCCCAGCATTTT. This translates into CASTTDRASNQPQHF.

The rearrangement uses TRBV29-1 and TRBJ2-1, with TRBD2 identical over 7 bases. CDR3 length: 13 residues. Germline values: CDR1 SQVTM, CDR2 ANQGSEA. The junction had 5 bases not matched to a gene; V was cut back by 2 bases and J by 7 bases. The chain's CDR3 is CSVESPGRNEQFF. In DNA, the CDR3 is TGCAGCGTTGAATCACCCGGGAGGAATGAGCAGTTCTTC.

The chain employs TRBV12-3 or TRBV12-4 and TRBJ1-2, with 7 bases identical to TRBD1. The CDR3 covers 13 residues. After removal of 3 bases from V and 5 bases from J, the junction contained 3 bases not matched to a gene. The CDR3 DNA follows: TGTGCCAGCAGTTTGGGGGACAGATATGGCTACACCTTC. This codes for CASSLGDRYGYTF.

This chain joins TRBV12-3 or TRBV12-4 and TRBJ1-2; D might be TRBD1 (6 bases). Trimming removed 6 bases from V and 3 bases from J, with 8 bases in between. CDR3 size: 12 residues. The CDR3 sequence is CASSQGHYGYTF. For the CDR3, the DNA is TGTGCCAGCAGCCAGGGGCACTATGGCTACACCTTC.